This T cell receptor beta chain emerged from a study of T cells in Graves' hyperthyroidism and ophthalmopathy. Trimming stripped 6 bases from V and 9 bases from J, with 21 bases between. This CDR3 has 15 amino acids. Looked up from germline, CDR1 is MNHEY and CDR2 is SMNVEV (reference sequence). This clonotype showed up many times. The antigen is not known. Amplification targeted TCR beta CDR3 regions from RNA transcripts. A set of HTBI primers served as the primers for a first-round RT-PCR of the TCR CDR3. Each CDR3 protein gets one entry after TCRdb re-called the multiplex PCR reads with MiXCR. The sample consists of around 450,000 distinct CDR3 sequences, roughly an eighth of them appearing once. Notes on the study in general: Ophthalmopathy, as predicted by the model, came a median approximately 6.5 months after the prediction.

The sequence was collected from a woman between 18 and 29 years old with Graves' hyperthyroidism. The specimen was blood. The gene calls are TRBV27 and TRBJ2-1; D may be TRBD2 (6 bases). CDR3 sequence reads: CASSLTEGWSSEQFF. The CDR3 coding sequence is TGTGCCAGCAGCCTAACGGAGGGTTGGAGTAGTGAGCAGTTCTTC.